A single sample gave rise to the 25 T cell receptor beta chains below, sequenced in a study of T-cell memory formation after mild COVID-19. TCRdb re-called the 5' RACE reads with MiXCR, one entry per CDR3 protein. The sample consists of about 200,000 distinct CDR3 sequences, over 9.5% of them appearing once. Sequenced: PBMCs or a T cell subset sorted from them (not recorded which). The source is a man between 18 and 29 years old who had mild COVID-19 (a few samples of this study predate the infection). Cell type and time point are not known.

This clonotype occurred a few times. The rearrangement joins TRBV6-5 to TRBJ1-1; D remains unclear. Germline values: CDR1 MNHEY, CDR2 SVGAGI. The CDR3 has 12 residues. V lost 6 bases to trimming and J lost 4 bases, with 9 bases between them. The DNA for the CDR3 is TGTGCCAGCAGGTTCCCTGGCACTGAAGCTTTCTTT. Residues: CASRFPGTEAFF.

The chain is built from TRBV10-1 and TRBJ2-7; 7 positions match TRBD1. Germline CDR1 WNHNN, CDR2 SYGVQD (reference sequence). The V and J ends lost 6 bases and 6 bases, in that order; junction bases with no gene match: 5. This CDR3 contains 12 residues. In nucleotides, the CDR3 is TGCGCCAGCAGCCTCGACAGGGCCGAGCAGTACTTC. Residues: CASSLDRAEQYF.

This clonotype was observed a handful of times. The V call is TRBV10-3, the J call TRBJ2-1; D ambiguous. The V gene's germline CDR1 is ENHRY and CDR2 SYGVKD. The CDR3 extends over 14 amino acids. Between the trimmed V and J ends, which lost 3 bases and 3 bases, there was a span of 9 bases. Here the CDR3 reads CAISDYGFYNEQFF. The CDR3 bases are TGTGCCATCAGTGATTACGGGTTCTACAATGAGCAGTTCTTC.

Ten or more counts support this clonotype. The J gene is TRBJ2-7, the V gene TRBV5-1; D tentatively fits TRBD1 or TRBD2 (5 bases each). Germline V gene sequence: CDR1 SGHRS, CDR2 YFSETQ. The V end was cut by 0 bases, the J end by 2 bases, with 12 bases between. The CDR3 contains 15 residues. The CDR3 nucleotides are TGCGCCAGCAGCTTGGGGGACCGATTGACCTACGAGCAGTACTTC. This sequence encodes CASSLGDRLTYEQYF.

This clonotype showed up many times. The chain carries TRBV5-1 and TRBJ1-6; 9 bases are a match to TRBD1. The CDR3 loop spans 17 amino acids. Germline V gives CDR1 SGHRS, CDR2 YFSETQ. V shed 0 bases and J 7 bases; nucleotides not matched to a gene: 8. The CDR3, as DNA: TGCGCCAGCAGCTTGGCACCCGCGACAGGGGGAAATTCACCCCTCCACTTT. The encoded protein is CASSLAPATGGNSPLHF.

Only a few counts were recorded for this clonotype. The chain carries TRBV10-3 and TRBJ2-3, with 11 nucleotides matching TRBD2. Germline V lookup: CDR1 ENHRY, CDR2 SYGVKD. Trimming took 4 bases from V and 6 from J; bases not matched to a gene: 3. The CDR3 extends over 14 amino acids. In DNA form, the CDR3 reads TGTGCCATCAGTGGAACTAGCGGGGGTGATACGCAGTATTTT. Translated, it gives CAISGTSGGDTQYF.

This clonotype occurred many times. The chain recombines TRBV4-2 with TRBJ2-7, with no clear D. Per germline, CDR1 LGHNA and CDR2 YNFKEQ. The CDR3 loop spans 16 amino acids. V was cut by 0 bases and J by 0 bases, with 12 bases left in between. The CDR3 region is CASSQDMAALSYEQYF. CDR3 nucleotides: TGTGCCAGCAGCCAAGATATGGCAGCCCTCTCCTACGAGCAGTACTTC.

The V call is TRBV4-1, the J call TRBJ2-3; 15 bases line up with TRBD2. Germline-derived CDR1 and CDR2 are MGHRA and YSYEKL. The CDR3 is 17 residues long. Trimming removed 4 bases from V and 2 bases from J; junction bases left unmatched: 4. The CDR3 DNA sequence: TGCGCCAGCAGCCCTCGGACTAGCGGGGGGGCCACAGATACGCAGTATTTT. As protein: CASSPRTSGGATDTQYF.

This chain joins TRBV6-4 and TRBJ1-1; no clear D. The CDR3 runs 13 residues. From germline, CDR1 is MRHNA and CDR2 SNTAGT. V gave up 6 bases and J gave up 3 bases, with 11 bases separating them. The chain's CDR3 is CASSFTEDTEAFF. The CDR3 DNA sequence: TGTGCCAGCAGCTTCACGGAGGACACTGAAGCTTTCTTT.

V is TRBV7-2 and J is TRBJ2-5; D might be TRBD2 (6 bases). Trimming left V 6 bases short and J 5 bases short, with 19 bases between. The CDR3 length is 15 residues. Germline V CDR1 and CDR2: SGHTA, FQGNSA. This CDR3 reads CASSPTSSLGETQYF. CDR3 in DNA: TGTGCCAGCAGTCCTACTAGCTCCCTAGGGGAGACCCAGTACTTC.

V gene TRBV7-2 combines with J gene TRBJ2-7; D might be TRBD1 or TRBD2, each matching 6 bases. The V end lost 5 bases, the J end lost 4 bases, and 9 bases lay between the germline ends. The CDR3 consists of 12 residues. The germline V gene encodes CDR1 SGHTA and CDR2 FQGNSA. The CDR3 reads CASSRGHYEQYF. DNA of the CDR3: TGTGCCAGCAGCCGGGGGCATTACGAGCAGTACTTC.

This clonotype has ten or more counts. The chain links TRBV4-2 to TRBJ1-1; 7 bases line up with TRBD1. CDR3 length: 13 amino acids. CDR1 and CDR2 from the germline V gene are LGHNA and YNFKEQ. The ends lost 4 bases at V and 3 bases at J; junction bases unmatched: 2. CDR3 sequence (DNA): TGTGCCAGCAGCCCCGACAGGGACACTGAAGCTTTCTTT. Its protein is CASSPDRDTEAFF.

The V call is TRBV20-1, the J call TRBJ2-3, with unresolved D. The germline V gene encodes CDR1 DFQATT and CDR2 SNEGSKA (reference sequence). The CDR3 runs to 14 residues. With 0 bases removed from V and 3 bases from J, the gap between germline ends came to 10 bases. DNA of the CDR3: TGCAGTGCTAGAGATCGGCTGGGGACAGATACGCAGTATTTT. Its translation is CSARDRLGTDTQYF.

The table lists this clonotype with a few counts. This rearrangement joins TRBV3-1 to TRBJ2-5, with D possibly TRBD1 on 5 matching bases. CDR1 is LGHDT and CDR2 is YNNKEL in the germline V gene (reference sequence). With 3 bases removed from V and 7 bases from J, the gap between germline ends came to 6 bases. There are 11 residues in the CDR3. The CDR3 DNA reads as TGTGCCAGCAGCCACCAGGGGACCCAGTACTTC. Protein: CASSHQGTQYF.

This chain connects TRBV4-3 to TRBJ2-1; unclear D gene. Deletions cut 0 bases from V and 5 bases from J, with 17 bases between. The CDR3 loop spans 17 amino acids. The V gene's germline CDR1 is LGHNA and CDR2 YSLEER. The CDR3 DNA is TGCGCCAGCAGCCAAGATCGGTTTGCCAGGAGACACAATGAGCAGTTCTTC. Translating it yields CASSQDRFARRHNEQFF.

The V gene is TRBV5-1, the J gene TRBJ1-4, with a weak D call TRBD1 (6 bases). The CDR3 extends over 14 amino acids. V lost 4 bases and J lost 4, with 11 bases in between. CDR1 SGHRS and CDR2 YFSETQ come from the germline V gene. DNA of the CDR3: TGCGCCAGCAGCACGACAGGCGGTAATGAAAAACTGTTTTTT. This codes for CASSTTGGNEKLFF.

This clonotype was found many times. This chain connects TRBV2 to TRBJ2-6; D is unclear. Germline CDR1 is SNHLY and CDR2 is FYNNEI. V lost 4 bases and J 0 bases, leaving 4 bases between the germline ends. The CDR3 contains 14 residues. CDR3 amino acids: CASSASSGANVLTF. The CDR3 nucleotides are TGTGCCAGCAGTGCGAGCTCTGGGGCCAACGTCCTGACTTTC.

In its sample, this clonotype was seen a few times. The gene calls are TRBV5-1 and TRBJ1-1; D remains ambiguous. Germline loops: CDR1 SGHRS, CDR2 YFSETQ. The CDR3 loop spans 15 amino acids. With 1 base removed from V and 4 bases from J, the gap between germline ends came to 14 bases. The DNA for the CDR3 is TGCGCCAGCAGCTTGTCTTCCAGCTCGGGCACTGAAGCTTTCTTT. This gives the protein CASSLSSSSGTEAFF.

The chain carries TRBV7-8 and TRBJ2-7; TRBD1 matches 8 bases. Germline trimming cut 3 bases from V and 2 bases from J; bases unmatched to any gene: 3. Per the germline V gene, CDR1 is SGHVS and CDR2 is FQNEAQ. The CDR3 totals 14 residues. CDR3 sequence (DNA): TGTGCCAGCAGCTTTGGGACAGGAGCCTACGAGCAGTACTTC. Its translation: CASSFGTGAYEQYF.

This clonotype occurred a few times. As the CDR3 is not closed by the conserved phenylalanine or tryptophan, this likely results from a read error. V gene TRBV4-3 combines with J gene TRBJ1-6; D is ambiguous. This CDR3 comprises 18 residues. The germline CDR1 and CDR2 sequences are LGHNA and YSLEER. V was trimmed by 3 bases and J by 0 bases, leaving 15 bases between them. DNA for the CDR3: TGCGCCAGCAGCCACGACTCATCGGAGAGCTCCTATAATTCACCCCTCCACCTT. Its translation is CASSHDSSESSYNSPLHL.

This clonotype has at least ten counts. The chain is built from TRBV20-1 and TRBJ1-1; D uncertain. The CDR3 is 12 amino acids. Trimming took off 3 bases at V and 3 bases at J, with 8 bases between the two ends. Germline lookup yields CDR1 DFQATT and CDR2 SNEGSKA (reference sequence). DNA for the CDR3: TGCAGTGCTAGGGTTCGCGACACTGAAGCTTTCTTT. This translates into CSARVRDTEAFF.

This clonotype appeared many times. V is TRBV7-2 and J is TRBJ2-5, with TRBD2 identical over 8 bases. The ends lost 5 bases at V and 5 bases at J; junction bases unmatched: 7. The germline V gene has CDR1 SGHTA and CDR2 FQGNSA. This CDR3 contains 14 residues. CDR3 DNA sequence: TGTGCCAGCAGCGTCGGGGGGGACCTGGAGACCCAGTACTTC. It translates to CASSVGGDLETQYF.

This chain links TRBV10-3 with TRBJ1-1; the D is unclear. The CDR3 loop spans 13 amino acids. In germline, CDR1 is ENHRY, CDR2 SYGVKD. Trimming removed 4 bases from V and 1 base from J, with 7 bases in between. The CDR3 spells CAISANGNTEAFF. In DNA, the CDR3 is TGTGCCATCAGTGCCAACGGGAACACTGAAGCTTTCTTT.

This clonotype was seen repeatedly, ten times or more. The chain recombines TRBV5-1 with TRBJ2-3, with D tentatively TRBD2 (6 bases). The ends were cut back, 0 bases at V and 0 bases at J, with 8 bases in the middle. The germline CDR1 and CDR2 sequences are SGHRS and YFSETQ. This CDR3 has 15 residues. Written as DNA, the CDR3 is TGCGCCAGCAGCTTGGCGGCGGGGAGCACAGATACGCAGTATTTT. Its protein product is CASSLAAGSTDTQYF.

This clonotype turned up a few times. The J gene is TRBJ2-1, the V gene TRBV14; D is undetermined. The CDR3 is 13 amino acids. The germline V gene encodes CDR1 SGHDN and CDR2 FVKESK. V was shortened by 1 base and J by 14 bases, with 15 bases between the two germline ends. The CDR3 DNA reads TGTGCCAGCAGCCAAGGCGTCGGACGGACCGAGTTCTTC. Translating it yields CASSQGVGRTEFF.